The entry below describes one TCR beta chain. What it recognizes is unknown. Trimming removed 6 bases at V and 4 bases at J, with 19 bases between. The CDR3 spans 15 residues. Per the germline V gene, CDR1 is MNHEY and CDR2 is SVGEGT. These data come from a study of Ad26.COV2.S vaccination and SARS-CoV-2 variants. Profiling relied on immunoSEQ multiplex PCR, and the TCRdb table lists in-frame clones only, not all of them. The profile shows around 300,000 clones, around 90% of them singletons. General study results and limits: TCR breadth and depth analyses may have underestimated total T cell responses.

Treatment specified: some 19 received Ad26.COV2.S at low or high dose, single or two shots; five or six received placebo; per-sample allocation not given. Samples came from day 63 after the first vaccine or placebo injection. An adult donor aged 18-55 years was enrolled in Boston. The chain has TRBV6-2 or TRBV6-3 and TRBJ2-7, with TRBD1 as a possible D gene (7 bases). The TCR originated in a person aged 18-65 years who received the Ad26.COV2.S COVID-19 vaccine or a placebo. The input for sequencing was peripheral blood, taken in a trial of Ad26.COV2.S vaccine versus placebo. CDR3 sequence: CASSSGQGGTYEQYF. Written as DNA, the CDR3 is TGTGCCAGCAGCTCCGGGCAGGGGGGAACTTACGAGCAGTACTTC.